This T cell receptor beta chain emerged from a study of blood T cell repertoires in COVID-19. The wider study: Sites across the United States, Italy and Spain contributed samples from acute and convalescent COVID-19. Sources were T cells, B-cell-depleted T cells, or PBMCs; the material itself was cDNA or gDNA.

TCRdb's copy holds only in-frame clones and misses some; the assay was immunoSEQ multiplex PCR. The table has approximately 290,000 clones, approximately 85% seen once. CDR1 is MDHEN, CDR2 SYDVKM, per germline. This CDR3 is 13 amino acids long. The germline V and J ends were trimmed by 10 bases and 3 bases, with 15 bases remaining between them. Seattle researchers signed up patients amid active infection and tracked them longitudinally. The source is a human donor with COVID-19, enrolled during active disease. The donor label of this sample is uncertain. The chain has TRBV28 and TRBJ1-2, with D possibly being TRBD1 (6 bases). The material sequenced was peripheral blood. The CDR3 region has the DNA TGTGCCACCTCGCTGACAGGCCACTATGGCTACACCTTC. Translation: CATSLTGHYGYTF.